These 23 T cell receptor beta chains share one sample of origin, sequenced in a study of neurological immune-mediated disorders. MiXCR, applied by TCRdb to the 5' RACE reads, yields one record per CDR3 protein. The data hold over 55,000 distinct CDR3 sequences, with under 2.5% observed a single time. The sequencing sample was made of PBMCs. Receptor source: a man over 45 with multiple sclerosis.

This clonotype was counted ten times or more. The chain is built from TRBV28 and TRBJ2-5, with 9 bases aligning to TRBD2. The CDR3 totals 16 residues. V lost 8 bases, J lost 5 bases, and 15 bases stayed unmatched. Looked up from germline, CDR1 is MDHEN and CDR2 is SYDVKM. The CDR3 coding sequence is TGTGCCAGCCAGGGACTAGCAGAACCTCTGGGGGAGACCCAGTACTTC. Protein sequence: CASQGLAEPLGETQYF.

The sample holds many counts of this clonotype. The CDR3 sequence: CASKGLGISPLHF. The CDR3 nucleotides are TGTGCCAGCAAGGGACTCGGGATCTCACCCCTCCACTTT. V gene TRBV12-3 or TRBV12-4 combines with J gene TRBJ1-6; a weak D match, TRBD1 (5 bases). The CDR3 runs to 13 residues. Trimming cost V 7 bases and J 10 bases, with 14 bases left between them.

The rearrangement links TRBV30 to TRBJ1-1; TRBD1 is a possible D gene (6 bases). Germline V gene sequence: CDR1 GTSNPN, CDR2 SVGIG (reference sequence). This CDR3 has 17 amino acids. Trimming removed 1 base at V and 5 bases at J, with 23 bases between. The CDR3, as DNA: TGTGCCTGGAGTGCCTGGGGATGGGGGGGCCGAGGAACTGAAGCTTTCTTT. This codes for CAWSAWGWGGRGTEAFF.

This clonotype appeared many times. V gene TRBV20-1 combines with J gene TRBJ2-3; 10 bases fit TRBD2. The CDR3 runs 15 residues. V lost 5 bases and J lost 5; bases outside the gene matches: 10. CDR1 DFQATT and CDR2 SNEGSKA come from the germline V gene (reference sequence). The CDR3 region has the DNA TGCAGTGCTCCCCTGAGCGGGGGGGCGGGAGATACGCAGTATTTT. This translates into CSAPLSGGAGDTQYF.

This clonotype has a count of ten or more. V gene TRBV11-2 combines with J gene TRBJ1-6; D is perhaps TRBD1 (6 bases). Germline CDR1 SGHAT, CDR2 FQNNGV. The V end lost 1 base, the J end lost 7 bases, and 14 bases lay between the germline ends. The CDR3 runs to 16 residues. The CDR3 DNA follows: TGTGCCAGCAGCTTAGCGGGGGACAACCTAAATTCACCCCTCCACTTT. This sequence encodes CASSLAGDNLNSPLHF. The whole variable domain, filled in from reference TRBV11-2 and TRBJ1-6, reads EAGVAQSPRYKIIEKRQSVAFWCNPISGHATLYWYQQILGQGPKLLIQFQNNGVVDDSQLPKDRFSAERLKGVDSTLKIQPAKLEDSAVYLCASSLAGDNLNSPLHFGNGTRLTVT.

This chain uses TRBV12-3 or TRBV12-4 with TRBJ1-5, with a tentative D call TRBD1 (5 bases). This CDR3 region has 15 residues. Trimming removed 1 base from V and 5 bases from J, with 12 bases in between. This CDR3 is CASSLDGTEDQPQHF. The CDR3 DNA follows: TGTGCCAGCAGTTTAGACGGGACGGAAGATCAGCCCCAGCATTTT.

In this sample, this clonotype turned up many times. The chain uses TRBV6-6 and TRBJ1-2; D is uncertain. CDR3 size: 9 residues. The ends were cut back, 5 bases at V and 7 bases at J, with 2 bases in the middle. The germline V gene encodes CDR1 MNHNY and CDR2 SVGAGI (reference sequence). The DNA of the CDR3 is TGTGCCAGCAGTCCTGGCTACACCTTC. Its translation is CASSPGYTF.

This clonotype was counted many times. The chain recombines TRBV3-1 with TRBJ1-5, with 9 bases matching TRBD1. Losses at the gene ends were 1 base for V and 6 bases for J; bases not matched to a gene: 4. The CDR3 runs to 15 residues. Germline loops: CDR1 LGHDT, CDR2 YNNKEL (reference sequence). The CDR3 nucleotides are TGTGCCAGCAGCCAAGTCCCGACAGGGGGTCAGCCCCAGCATTTT. This gives the protein CASSQVPTGGQPQHF.

This clonotype was found many times. The V and J genes are TRBV18 and TRBJ1-5; the D gene is possibly TRBD1 (5 bases). This CDR3 spans 13 amino acids. With 6 bases removed from V and 6 bases from J, the gap between germline ends came to 12 bases. CDR1 KGHSH and CDR2 LQKENI come from the germline V gene. This chain's CDR3 is CASSSGRFQPQHF. The CDR3 DNA follows: TGTGCCAGCTCGTCGGGGCGCTTTCAGCCCCAGCATTTT.

This clonotype was observed many times. This sequence joins TRBV7-2 and TRBJ2-1, with D possibly TRBD2 on 5 matching bases. Germline V gene sequence: CDR1 SGHTA, CDR2 FQGNSA. V was pared by 5 bases and J by 12 bases, with 17 bases between. The CDR3 runs 13 residues. CDR3 DNA: TGTGCCAGCAGCCTCCAGGACTGGAGTTCGCAGTTCTTC. It translates to CASSLQDWSSQFF.

This clonotype was observed at least ten times. The genes are TRBV5-5 and TRBJ2-4; 9 nucleotides match TRBD1. Germline loops: CDR1 SGHKS, CDR2 YYEKEE (reference sequence). The J segment lost 1 base and the V segment lost 4 bases, leaving 12 bases of the junction unmatched. The length of the CDR3 is 18 residues. CDR3 loop: CASSRINRDRVAKNIQYF. The DNA for the CDR3 is TGTGCCAGCAGCAGGATCAACCGGGACAGGGTGGCCAAAAACATTCAGTACTTC.

This clonotype was picked up many times. The chain carries TRBV12-3 or TRBV12-4 and TRBJ1-6; D uncertain. The CDR3 is made up of 16 amino acids. The V and J ends lost 6 bases and 10 bases respectively, with 22 bases between them. In DNA form, the CDR3 reads TGTGCCAGCAGCCAAGTTTCTGGTGCTGGTGGATCACCCCTCCACTTT. Its protein product is CASSQVSGAGGSPLHF.

This clonotype was seen at least ten times. This chain links TRBV7-2 with TRBJ1-1; 7 positions match TRBD1. CDR1 is SGHTA and CDR2 is FQGNSA in the germline V gene. J gave up 6 bases and V 1 base, and 5 bases lay outside the gene matches. CDR3 length: 14 amino acids. CDR3 DNA: TGTGCCAGCAGCTTAGATGGGACAGTGGCTGAAGCTTTCTTT. The encoded protein is CASSLDGTVAEAFF.

In its sample, this clonotype was seen many times. This chain links TRBV27 with TRBJ2-2; weak D call: TRBD1 (7 bases). Germline-derived CDR1 and CDR2 are MNHEY and SMNVEV (reference sequence). The CDR3 consists of 16 residues. Trimming took 1 base from V and 4 from J, leaving 13 bases between them. CDR3 coding DNA: TGTGCCAGCAGTTTATATCAGGGGGGCGGCACCGGGGAGCTGTTTTTT. Amino acids: CASSLYQGGGTGELFF.

In this sample, this clonotype turned up many times. The chain links TRBV25-1 to TRBJ2-6; no definite D call. CDR1 is MGHDK and CDR2 is SYGVNS in the germline V gene. The CDR3 length is 15 residues. V lost 4 bases and J 0 bases, leaving 7 bases between the germline ends. CDR3 protein: CASSALNSGANVLTF. DNA of the CDR3: TGTGCCAGCAGTGCCCTTAACTCTGGGGCCAACGTCCTGACTTTC. Variable domain in full (rest from reference TRBV25-1 and TRBJ2-6): EADIYQTPRYLVIGTGKKITLECSQTMGHDKMYWYQQDPGMELHLIHYSYGVNSTEKGDLSSESTVSRIRTEHFPLTLESARPSHTSQYLCASSALNSGANVLTFGAGSRLTVL.

In its sample, this clonotype was seen many times. The CDR3 loop reads CASSSDGGSGTQYF. The DNA of the CDR3 is TGCGCCAGCAGCTCCGACGGAGGTTCGGGGACCCAGTACTTC. V is TRBV5-1 and J is TRBJ2-5; perhaps TRBD2 as D (5 bases). CDR1 and CDR2 (germline): SGHRS, YFSETQ. V dropped 3 bases and J dropped 7 bases, with 16 bases sitting between them. The CDR3 contains 14 residues.

Ten or more counts support this clonotype. The chain is built from TRBV6-5 and TRBJ1-3, with D unclear. Germline assignment: CDR1 MNHEY and CDR2 SVGAGI. V shed 10 bases and J shed 0 bases, with 13 bases lying between them. There are 14 residues in the CDR3. The CDR3 is CATLRGLSGNTIYF. DNA of the CDR3: TGTGCCACGCTTCGAGGGCTCTCTGGAAACACCATATATTTT.

This clonotype has ten or more counts. The V and J genes are TRBV6-5 and TRBJ2-2, with a possible D match to TRBD1 (5 bases). The ends were cut back, 5 bases at V and 1 base at J, with 8 bases in the middle. The CDR3 totals 14 residues. The germline V gene has CDR1 MNHEY and CDR2 SVGAGI. Here the CDR3 reads CASSTTGNTGELFF. The DNA for the CDR3 is TGTGCCAGCAGTACTACAGGGAACACCGGGGAGCTGTTTTTT.

The sample holds many counts of this clonotype. The chain joins TRBV20-1 to TRBJ2-1; TRBD2 might be the D (7 bases). This CDR3 has 15 residues. Trimming left V 6 bases short and J 10 bases short, with 25 bases between. The germline V gene has CDR1 DFQATT and CDR2 SNEGSKA (reference sequence). CDR3 sequence (DNA): TGCAGTGCATTTCCCCCATTGGGGGGGGGCCGCGAGCAGTTCTTC. Translating gives CSAFPPLGGGREQFF.

This clonotype was picked up many times. This rearrangement joins TRBV10-3 to TRBJ2-3; D is undetermined. In germline, CDR1 is ENHRY, CDR2 SYGVKD. The CDR3 totals 13 residues. Trimming left V 3 bases short and J 4 bases short, with 8 bases between. The CDR3 DNA reads as TGTGCCATCAGTGATGGCTATCCAGATACGCAGTATTTT. This gives the protein CAISDGYPDTQYF.

This clonotype was picked up many times. The chain uses TRBV12-3 or TRBV12-4 and TRBJ1-2; weak D call: TRBD1 (6 bases). The CDR3 has 13 residues. Trimming removed 7 bases at V and 2 bases at J, with 11 bases between. DNA of the CDR3: TGTGCCAGCAATTCCGGACAGAACTATGGCTACACCTTC. Protein sequence: CASNSGQNYGYTF.

This clonotype appeared many times. The J gene is TRBJ2-4, the V gene TRBV20-1, with 9 bases matching TRBD1. After removal of 0 bases from V and 1 base from J, the junction contained 7 bases not matched to a gene. The CDR3 has 17 amino acids. Germline V gene data show CDR1 as DFQATT and CDR2 as SNEGSKA (reference sequence). The CDR3 DNA reads TGCAGTGCTAGAGATAGGGGACAGGGTACGGCCAAAAACATTCAGTACTTC. Amino acids: CSARDRGQGTAKNIQYF.

This clonotype has a count of ten or more. The rearrangement joins TRBV7-2 to TRBJ2-4, with 7 bases matching TRBD1. This CDR3 contains 14 residues. The J segment lost 7 bases and the V segment lost 6 bases, leaving 9 bases of the junction unmatched. CDR1 SGHTA and CDR2 FQGNSA come from the germline V gene. The CDR3 is CASSRDRAANIQYF. CDR3 sequence (DNA): TGTGCCAGCAGTCGCGACAGGGCTGCGAACATTCAGTACTTC.